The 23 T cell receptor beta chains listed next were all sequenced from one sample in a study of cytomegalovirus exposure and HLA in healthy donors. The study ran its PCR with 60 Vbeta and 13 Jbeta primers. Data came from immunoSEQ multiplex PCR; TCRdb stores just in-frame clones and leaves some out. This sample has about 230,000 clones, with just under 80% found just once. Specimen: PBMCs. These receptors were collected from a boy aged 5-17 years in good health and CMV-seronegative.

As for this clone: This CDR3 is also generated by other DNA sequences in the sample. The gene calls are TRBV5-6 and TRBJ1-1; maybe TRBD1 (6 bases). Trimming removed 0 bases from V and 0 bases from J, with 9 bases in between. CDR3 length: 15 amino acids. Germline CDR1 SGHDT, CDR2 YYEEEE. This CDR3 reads CASSLGGGLNTEAFF. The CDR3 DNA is TGTGCCAGCAGCTTGGGGGGGGGCCTGAACACTGAAGCTTTCTTT.

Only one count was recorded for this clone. CDR3 in DNA: TGCAGCGTTGAGGGCTATTACAATGAGCAGTTCTTC. This codes for CSVEGYYNEQFF. The chain joins TRBV29-1 to TRBJ2-1; D is ambiguous. This CDR3 region has 12 residues. V dropped 3 bases and J dropped 4 bases, with 7 bases sitting between them. Germline CDR1 and CDR2: SQVTM and ANQGSEA.

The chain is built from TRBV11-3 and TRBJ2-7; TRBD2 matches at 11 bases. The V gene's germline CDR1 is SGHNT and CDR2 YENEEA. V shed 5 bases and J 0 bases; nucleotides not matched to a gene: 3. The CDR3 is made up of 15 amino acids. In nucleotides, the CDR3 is TGTGCCAGCAGCAGACTAGCGGGGAGCTCCTACGAGCAGTACTTC. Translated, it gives CASSRLAGSSYEQYF.

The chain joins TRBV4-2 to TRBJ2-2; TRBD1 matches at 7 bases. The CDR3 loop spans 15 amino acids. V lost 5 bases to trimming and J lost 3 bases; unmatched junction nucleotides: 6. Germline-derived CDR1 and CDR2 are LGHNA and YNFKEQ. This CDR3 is CASSSEGADTGELFF. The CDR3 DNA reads TGTGCCAGCAGCTCAGAGGGGGCGGACACCGGGGAGCTGTTTTTT.

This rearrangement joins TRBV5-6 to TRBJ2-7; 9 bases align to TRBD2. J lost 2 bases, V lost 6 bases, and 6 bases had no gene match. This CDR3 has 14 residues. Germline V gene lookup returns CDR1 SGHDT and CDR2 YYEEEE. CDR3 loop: CASTAGGSPYEQYF. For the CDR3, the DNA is TGTGCCAGCACCGCGGGGGGGTCCCCCTACGAGCAGTACTTC.

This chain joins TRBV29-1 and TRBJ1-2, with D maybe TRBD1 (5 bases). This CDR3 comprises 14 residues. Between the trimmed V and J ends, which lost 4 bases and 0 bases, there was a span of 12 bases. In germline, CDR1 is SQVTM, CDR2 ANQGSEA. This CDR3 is CSVVEGAANYGYTF. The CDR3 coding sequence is TGCAGCGTTGTTGAAGGGGCCGCTAACTATGGCTACACCTTC.

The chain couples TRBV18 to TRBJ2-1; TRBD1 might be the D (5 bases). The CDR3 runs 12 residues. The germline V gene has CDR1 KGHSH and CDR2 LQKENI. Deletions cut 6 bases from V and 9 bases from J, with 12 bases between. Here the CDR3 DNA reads TGTGCCAGCTCGCTCCCAGGGCCTGAGCAGTTCTTC. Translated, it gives CASSLPGPEQFF.

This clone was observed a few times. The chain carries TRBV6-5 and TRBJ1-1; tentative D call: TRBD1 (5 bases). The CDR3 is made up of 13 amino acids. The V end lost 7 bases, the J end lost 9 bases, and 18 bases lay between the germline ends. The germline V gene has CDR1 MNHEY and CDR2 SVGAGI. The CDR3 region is CASTTPGRDKAFF. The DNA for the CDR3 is TGTGCCAGCACCACACCCGGCAGGGATAAAGCTTTCTTT.

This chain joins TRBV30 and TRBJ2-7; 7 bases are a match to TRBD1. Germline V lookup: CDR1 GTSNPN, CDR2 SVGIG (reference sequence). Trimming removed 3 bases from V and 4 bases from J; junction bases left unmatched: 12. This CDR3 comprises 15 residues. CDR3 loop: CAWRKEQGSRYEQYF. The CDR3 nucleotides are TGTGCCTGGAGGAAGGAACAGGGGAGTAGGTACGAGCAGTACTTC.

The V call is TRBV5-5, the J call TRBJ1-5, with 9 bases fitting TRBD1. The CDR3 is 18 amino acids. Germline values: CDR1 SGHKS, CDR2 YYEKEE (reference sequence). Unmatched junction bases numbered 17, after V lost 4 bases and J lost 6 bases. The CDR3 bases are TGTGCCAGCAGCAAGGTCCCCCTGGGACAGGGTTGGGTTCAGCCCCAGCATTTT. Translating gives CASSKVPLGQGWVQPQHF.

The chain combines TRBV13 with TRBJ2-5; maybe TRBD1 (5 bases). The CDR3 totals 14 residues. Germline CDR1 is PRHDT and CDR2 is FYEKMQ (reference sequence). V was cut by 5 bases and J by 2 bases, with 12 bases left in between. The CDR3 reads CASSQGRRQETQYF. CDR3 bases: TGTGCCAGCAGCCAGGGCAGGCGGCAAGAGACCCAGTACTTC.

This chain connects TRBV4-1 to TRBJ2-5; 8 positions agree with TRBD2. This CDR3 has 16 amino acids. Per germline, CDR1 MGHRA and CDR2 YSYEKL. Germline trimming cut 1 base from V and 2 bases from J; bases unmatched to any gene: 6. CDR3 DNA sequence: TGCGCCAGCAGCCAAGGTCCCGGGAGGGATCAAGAGACCCAGTACTTC. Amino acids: CASSQGPGRDQETQYF.

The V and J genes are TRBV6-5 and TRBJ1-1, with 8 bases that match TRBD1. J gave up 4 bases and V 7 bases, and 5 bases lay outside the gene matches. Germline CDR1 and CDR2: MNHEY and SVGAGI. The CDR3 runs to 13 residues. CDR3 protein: CASNKQGGTEAFF. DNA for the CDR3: TGTGCCAGCAACAAACAGGGGGGCACTGAAGCTTTCTTT.

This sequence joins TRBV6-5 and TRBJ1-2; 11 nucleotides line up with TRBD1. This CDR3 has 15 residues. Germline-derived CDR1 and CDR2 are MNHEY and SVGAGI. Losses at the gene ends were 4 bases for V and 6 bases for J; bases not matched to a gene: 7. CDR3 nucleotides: TGTGCCAGCAGTTCCCCGGACAGGGGGCTTGATGGCTACACCTTC. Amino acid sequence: CASSSPDRGLDGYTF.

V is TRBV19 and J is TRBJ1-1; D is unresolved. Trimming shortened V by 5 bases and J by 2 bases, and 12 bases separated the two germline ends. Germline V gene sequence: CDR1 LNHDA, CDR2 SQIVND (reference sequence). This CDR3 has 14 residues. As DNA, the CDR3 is TGTGCCAGTAGTGCCTCTAGACTTAACACTGAAGCTTTCTTT. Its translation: CASSASRLNTEAFF.

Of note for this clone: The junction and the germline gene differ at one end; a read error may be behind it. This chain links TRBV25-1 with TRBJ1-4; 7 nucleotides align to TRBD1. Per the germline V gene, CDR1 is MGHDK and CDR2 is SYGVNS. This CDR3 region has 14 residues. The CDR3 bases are TGTGCCAGCAATGAAGGGGCAGGGGGTGAAAAACTGTTTTTT. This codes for CASNEGAGGEKLFF.

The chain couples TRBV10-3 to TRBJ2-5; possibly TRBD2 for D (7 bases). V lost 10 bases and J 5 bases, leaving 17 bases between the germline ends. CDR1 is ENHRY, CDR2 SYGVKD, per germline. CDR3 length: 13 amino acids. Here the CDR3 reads CATNLGGEETQYF. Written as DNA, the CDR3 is TGTGCCACTAACCTAGGGGGGGAGGAGACCCAGTACTTC.

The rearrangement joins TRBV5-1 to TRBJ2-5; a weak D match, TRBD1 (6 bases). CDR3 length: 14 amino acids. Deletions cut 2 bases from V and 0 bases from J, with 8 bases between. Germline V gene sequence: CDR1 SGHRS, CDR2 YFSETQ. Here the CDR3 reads CASSLQGDQETQYF. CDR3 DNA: TGCGCCAGCAGCTTACAGGGTGACCAAGAGACCCAGTACTTC.

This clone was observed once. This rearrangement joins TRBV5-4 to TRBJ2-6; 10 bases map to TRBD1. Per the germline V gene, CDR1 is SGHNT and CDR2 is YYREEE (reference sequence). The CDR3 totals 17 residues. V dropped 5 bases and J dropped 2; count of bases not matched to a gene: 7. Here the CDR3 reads CASSRDRGDPGANVLTF. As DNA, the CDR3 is TGTGCCAGCAGTCGGGACAGGGGAGACCCTGGGGCCAACGTCCTGACTTTC. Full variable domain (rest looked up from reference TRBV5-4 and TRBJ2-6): ETGVTQSPTHLIKTRGQQVTLRCSSQSGHNTVSWYQQALGQGPQFIFQYYREEENGRGNFPPRFSGLQFPNYSSELNVNALELDDSALYLCASSRDRGDPGANVLTFGAGSRLTVL.

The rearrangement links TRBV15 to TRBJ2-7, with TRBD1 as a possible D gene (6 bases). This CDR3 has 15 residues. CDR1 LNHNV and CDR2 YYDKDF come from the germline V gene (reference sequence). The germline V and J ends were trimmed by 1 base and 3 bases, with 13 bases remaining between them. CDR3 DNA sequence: TGTGCCACCAGCAGAGCAGGGGATGGAAGCTACGAGCAGTACTTC. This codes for CATSRAGDGSYEQYF. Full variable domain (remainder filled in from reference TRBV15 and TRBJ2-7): DAMVIQNPRYQVTQFGKPVTLSCSQTLNHNVMYWYQQKSSQAPKLLFHYYDKDFNNEADTPDNFQSRRPNTSFCFLDIRSPGLGDTAMYLCATSRAGDGSYEQYFGPGTRLTVT.

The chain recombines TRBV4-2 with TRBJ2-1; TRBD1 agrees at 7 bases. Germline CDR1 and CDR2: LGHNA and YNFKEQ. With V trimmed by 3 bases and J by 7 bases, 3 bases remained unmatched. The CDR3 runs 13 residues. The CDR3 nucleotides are TGTGCCAGCAGCCACCCAGGGGGAAATGAGCAGTTCTTC. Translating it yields CASSHPGGNEQFF.

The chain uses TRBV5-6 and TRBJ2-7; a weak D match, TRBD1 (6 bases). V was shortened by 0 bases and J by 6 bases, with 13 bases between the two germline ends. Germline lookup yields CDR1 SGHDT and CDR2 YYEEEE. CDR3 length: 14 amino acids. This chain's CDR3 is CASSLVQGLREQYF. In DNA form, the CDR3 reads TGTGCCAGCAGCTTGGTGCAGGGGTTGCGCGAGCAGTACTTC.

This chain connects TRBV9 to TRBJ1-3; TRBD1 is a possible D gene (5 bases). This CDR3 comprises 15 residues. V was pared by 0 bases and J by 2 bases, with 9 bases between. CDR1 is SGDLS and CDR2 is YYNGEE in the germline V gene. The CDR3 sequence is CASSVARAPGNTIYF. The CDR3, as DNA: TGTGCCAGCAGCGTAGCCAGGGCCCCTGGAAACACCATATATTTT.